One sample yielded the 28 T cell receptor beta chains listed below, sequenced in a study of cytomegalovirus exposure and HLA in healthy donors. Measured with immunoSEQ multiplex PCR; TCRdb has only the in-frame clones, and not every one. The table includes 130,000 or so clones, over 85% detected once. Sequencing was done on a sample of PBMCs. The receptors were sampled from a man aged 25-45 years in good health and CMV-seronegative.

CDR3 nucleotides: TGCGCCAGCAGCTTGGAAATTGGTCTAGCGGGGTCCTACAATGAGCAGTTCTTC. It specifies CASSLEIGLAGSYNEQFF. V gene TRBV5-1 combines with J gene TRBJ2-1; 9 bases map to TRBD2. V dropped 0 bases and J dropped 1; count of bases not matched to a gene: 8. Per germline, CDR1 SGHRS and CDR2 YFSETQ. CDR3 length: 18 amino acids.

The rearrangement links TRBV27 to TRBJ2-7; D is unresolved. V was cut by 5 bases and J by 4 bases, with 6 bases left in between. CDR3 size: 11 residues. CDR1 and CDR2 (germline): MNHEY, SMNVEV (reference sequence). CDR3 sequence reads: CASSRLYEQYF. Written as DNA, the CDR3 is TGTGCCAGCAGTCGCCTATACGAGCAGTACTTC.

The rearrangement links TRBV5-4 to TRBJ1-6; possible D gene TRBD1, 5 bases. V lost 0 bases, J lost 11 bases, and 12 bases lay in between. From germline, CDR1 is SGHNT and CDR2 YYREEE (reference sequence). This CDR3 region has 14 residues. CDR3: CASSLAGGTTPLHF. As DNA, the CDR3 is TGTGCCAGCAGCTTGGCGGGGGGGACCACACCCCTCCACTTT.

The chain recombines TRBV2 with TRBJ2-3; 9 positions match TRBD1. This CDR3 contains 14 residues. The germline V gene has CDR1 SNHLY and CDR2 FYNNEI. With V trimmed by 4 bases and J by 1 base, 0 bases remained unmatched. DNA of the CDR3: TGTGCCAGCAGTGGGACAGGGGGCACAGATACGCAGTATTTT. Translated, it gives CASSGTGGTDTQYF.

The chain has TRBV6-1 and TRBJ2-2; D not resolved. V gave up 0 bases and J gave up 1 base, with 6 bases separating them. Germline loops: CDR1 MNHNS, CDR2 SASEGT. This CDR3 has 15 amino acids. The CDR3 DNA reads as TGTGCCAGCAGTGAAGCGGGCCAGAACACCGGGGAGCTGTTTTTT. Encoded protein: CASSEAGQNTGELFF.

The chain links TRBV7-6 to TRBJ2-3; TRBD2 agrees at 15 bases. The V gene's germline CDR1 is SGHVS and CDR2 FNYEAQ. Trimming removed 5 bases from V and 2 bases from J; junction bases left unmatched: 5. The CDR3 is made up of 17 amino acids. The CDR3 sequence: CASSPGTSGGYTDTQYF. For the CDR3, the DNA is TGTGCCAGCAGCCCCGGGACTAGCGGGGGGTACACAGATACGCAGTATTTT.

The chain couples TRBV7-2 to TRBJ2-1; the D gene is possibly TRBD1 (6 bases). This CDR3 contains 16 residues. Between the trimmed V and J ends, which lost 4 bases and 4 bases, there was a span of 17 bases. Looked up from germline, CDR1 is SGHTA and CDR2 is FQGNSA. Here the CDR3 DNA reads TGTGCCAGCAGCTCAACAGGGTTTCTATTATACAATGAGCAGTTCTTC. Its protein is CASSSTGFLLYNEQFF.

The chain carries TRBV7-2 and TRBJ1-1, with 9 bases that match TRBD1. The CDR3 is made up of 15 amino acids. V shed 2 bases, J shed 10 bases, and the junction held 11 bases outside the gene matches. Per germline, CDR1 SGHTA and CDR2 FQGNSA. For the CDR3, the DNA is TGTGCCAGCAGCTTATCGGGACAGGGCTACCACCGAGCTTTCTTT. It codes for CASSLSGQGYHRAFF.

This chain joins TRBV19 and TRBJ2-1, with 8 positions matching TRBD1. The CDR3 spans 13 residues. Germline assignment: CDR1 LNHDA and CDR2 SQIVND (reference sequence). V dropped 7 bases and J dropped 4; count of bases not matched to a gene: 3. This CDR3 is CASTRGLYNEQFF. CDR3 nucleotide sequence: TGTGCCAGTACCAGGGGGCTTTACAATGAGCAGTTCTTC.

The chain carries TRBV18 and TRBJ2-5; tentatively, D is TRBD2 (6 bases). The CDR3 length is 15 residues. Deletions cut 1 base from V and 2 bases from J, with 11 bases between. In germline, CDR1 is KGHSH, CDR2 LQKENI. The CDR3 region has the DNA TGTGCCAGCTCACCACGTCAGGAGGGACAAGAGACCCAGTACTTC. Protein sequence: CASSPRQEGQETQYF.

The chain employs TRBV7-2 and TRBJ1-6, with D hard to call. The germline CDR1 and CDR2 sequences are SGHTA and FQGNSA. Trimming removed 0 bases from V and 7 bases from J, with 13 bases in between. This CDR3 is 16 amino acids long. CDR3 loop: CASSLALRGFNSPLHF. The CDR3 DNA reads TGTGCCAGCAGCTTAGCGCTACGGGGATTCAATTCACCCCTCCACTTT.

The chain combines TRBV18 with TRBJ2-7, with 10 bases matching TRBD1. CDR1 and CDR2 from the germline V gene are KGHSH and LQKENI. CDR3 length: 16 residues. Losses at the gene ends were 6 bases for V and 3 bases for J; bases not matched to a gene: 11. CDR3 nucleotide sequence: TGTGCCAGCTCGCCTATTACCGGGACAGGGGTCTACGAGCAGTACTTC. Translating gives CASSPITGTGVYEQYF.

The genes are TRBV11-2 and TRBJ2-7; 11 nucleotides align to TRBD2. V lost 5 bases to trimming and J lost 2 bases; unmatched junction nucleotides: 8. Germline CDR1 and CDR2: SGHAT and FQNNGV. The length of the CDR3 is 16 residues. This CDR3 reads CASSGPLAGVTYEQYF. The CDR3 DNA follows: TGTGCCAGCAGCGGACCACTAGCGGGGGTAACCTACGAGCAGTACTTC.

The gene calls are TRBV28 and TRBJ2-1, with 9 bases fitting TRBD1. CDR1 and CDR2 from the germline V gene are MDHEN and SYDVKM. J gave up 8 bases and V 3 bases, and 8 bases lay outside the gene matches. CDR3 length equals 15 residues. The CDR3 loop reads CASSFPLDRGDEQFF. Here the CDR3 DNA reads TGTGCCAGCAGTTTCCCCTTGGACAGGGGCGATGAGCAGTTCTTC.

The chain uses TRBV6-1 and TRBJ2-5; no definite D call. Germline assignment: CDR1 MNHNS and CDR2 SASEGT. This CDR3 spans 11 amino acids. The V and J ends lost 6 bases and 7 bases respectively, with 9 bases between them. The CDR3 is CASRLVGTQYF. CDR3 sequence (DNA): TGTGCCAGCAGGCTAGTGGGGACCCAGTACTTC.

In this sample, this clone turned up once. The V call is TRBV5-1, the J call TRBJ1-6, with unresolved D. The germline CDR1 and CDR2 sequences are SGHRS and YFSETQ. The CDR3 spans 15 residues. Trimming pared 4 bases from V and 7 bases from J, leaving 15 bases between. The CDR3 spells CASSLGTRENSPLHF. The CDR3 DNA reads as TGCGCCAGCAGCCTTGGAACGAGGGAAAATTCACCCCTCCACTTT.

This clone occurred a few times. The chain recombines TRBV4-2 with TRBJ2-7; 11 bases match TRBD2. With 1 base clipped from V and 4 bases from J, the junction kept 3 bases outside the gene matches. Germline values: CDR1 LGHNA, CDR2 YNFKEQ. The CDR3 spans 15 residues. For the CDR3, the DNA is TGTGCCAGCAGCCAAGGACTAGCGGGACCGTACGAGCAGTACTTC. This translates into CASSQGLAGPYEQYF.

The rearrangement links TRBV29-1 to TRBJ2-3, with 8 bases matching TRBD1. Germline V gene lookup returns CDR1 SQVTM and CDR2 ANQGSEA. CDR3 length equals 13 residues. The V segment lost 7 bases and the J segment 5 bases; nucleotides outside the gene matches: 8. The CDR3 DNA sequence: TGCAGCGATTCGGACAGGGTCGTAGATACGCAGTATTTT. Protein: CSDSDRVVDTQYF.

This clone has a single count. This chain connects TRBV5-4 to TRBJ2-7, with 8 bases matching TRBD2. This CDR3 comprises 16 residues. The germline gives CDR1 SGHNT, CDR2 YYREEE (reference sequence). Trimming took 0 bases from V and 3 from J; bases not matched to a gene: 8. CDR3 nucleotide sequence: TGTGCCAGCAGCTTGGGCAGGCGGGGGGCGAACTACGAGCAGTACTTC. Residues: CASSLGRRGANYEQYF.

This clone showed up just a few times. The V gene is TRBV12-5, the J gene TRBJ1-1; D gene ambiguous. The germline CDR1 and CDR2 sequences are LGHNT and FRNRAP. Trimming took off 4 bases at V and 0 bases at J, with 9 bases between the two ends. CDR3 size: 14 residues. The CDR3 spells CASGSLSMNTEAFF. CDR3 nucleotides: TGTGCTAGTGGTTCGCTATCGATGAACACTGAAGCTTTCTTT.

This sequence joins TRBV7-9 and TRBJ1-4; the D gene is possibly TRBD1 (6 bases). This CDR3 contains 14 residues. V was pared by 1 base and J by 4 bases, with 7 bases between. CDR1 and CDR2 (germline): SEHNR, FQNEAQ (reference sequence). Here the CDR3 DNA reads TGTGCCAGCAGCTTAGGAGGGGGTAATGAAAAACTGTTTTTT. Its protein is CASSLGGGNEKLFF.

V and J are TRBV2 and TRBJ2-7; 8 bases agree with TRBD2. Trimming took 4 bases from V and 2 from J; bases not matched to a gene: 4. The germline gives CDR1 SNHLY, CDR2 FYNNEI. The CDR3 runs 14 residues. The CDR3 sequence: CASSAREGAYEQYF. DNA for the CDR3: TGTGCCAGCAGTGCCCGGGAGGGGGCCTACGAGCAGTACTTC.

The chain joins TRBV7-6 to TRBJ1-3; TRBD1 matches 8 bases. Germline V lookup: CDR1 SGHVS, CDR2 FNYEAQ. V trimming: 5 bases; J trimming: 3 bases; junction bases outside the gene matches: 6. The CDR3 extends over 15 amino acids. The CDR3 DNA sequence: TGTGCCAGCAGCCCCGGGACAGGCAATGGAAACACCATATATTTT. Its translation is CASSPGTGNGNTIYF.

The chain is built from TRBV7-2 and TRBJ1-3; D gene unclear. This CDR3 is built from 14 residues. Trimming removed 5 bases at V and 2 bases at J, with 10 bases between. CDR1 and CDR2 from the germline V gene are SGHTA and FQGNSA. CDR3 nucleotides: TGTGCCAGCAGCCCCGGTAGCCCTGGAAACACCATATATTTT. Its protein is CASSPGSPGNTIYF.

The chain uses TRBV7-9 and TRBJ1-1, with a tentative D call TRBD1 (5 bases). This CDR3 is 15 amino acids long. Germline V gene lookup returns CDR1 SEHNR and CDR2 FQNEAQ (reference sequence). The ends were cut back, 7 bases at V and 1 base at J, with 16 bases in the middle. The CDR3 region has the DNA TGTGCCAGCACCCCCCGGGGGAAGGAGAACACTGAAGCTTTCTTT. Translation: CASTPRGKENTEAFF.

The DNA for the CDR3 is TGCGCCAGCAGCCCTAGTCGGGGGGGGCAAGAGACCCAGTACTTC. This gives the protein CASSPSRGGQETQYF. V usage is TRBV5-1 and J usage is TRBJ2-5; 8 positions agree with TRBD2. The CDR3 is made up of 15 amino acids. The V segment lost 4 bases and the J segment 2 bases; nucleotides outside the gene matches: 7. Germline V gene data show CDR1 as SGHRS and CDR2 as YFSETQ.

The V and J genes are TRBV5-4 and TRBJ2-5; 10 bases align to TRBD2. Germline V CDR1 and CDR2: SGHNT, YYREEE (reference sequence). This CDR3 contains 15 residues. V lost 2 bases, J lost 4 bases, and 5 bases stayed unmatched. The CDR3 DNA is TGTGCCAGCAGCTTCCCTAGCGGGGGTTTAGAGACCCAGTACTTC. Protein: CASSFPSGGLETQYF.

The rearrangement joins TRBV27 to TRBJ2-2, with 10 bases aligning to TRBD2. This CDR3 region has 17 residues. CDR1 is MNHEY, CDR2 SMNVEV, per germline (reference sequence). J gave up 4 bases and V 4 bases, and 9 bases lay outside the gene matches. The CDR3: CASSSPSGGAGTGELFF. In DNA form, the CDR3 reads TGTGCCAGCAGTTCCCCAAGCGGGGGGGCGGGCACCGGGGAGCTGTTTTTT.